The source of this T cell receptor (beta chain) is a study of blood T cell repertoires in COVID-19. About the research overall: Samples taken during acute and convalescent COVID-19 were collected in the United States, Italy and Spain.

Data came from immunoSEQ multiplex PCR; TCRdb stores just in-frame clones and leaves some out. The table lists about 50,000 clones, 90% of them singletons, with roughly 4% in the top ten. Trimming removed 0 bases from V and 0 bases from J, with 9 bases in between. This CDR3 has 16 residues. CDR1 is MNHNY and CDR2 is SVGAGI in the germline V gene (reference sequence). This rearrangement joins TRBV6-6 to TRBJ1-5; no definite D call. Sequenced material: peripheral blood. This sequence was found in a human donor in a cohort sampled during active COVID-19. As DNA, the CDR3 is TGTGCCAGCAGTTACTCGAATCAGATTAGCAATCAGCCCCAGCATTTT. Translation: CASSYSNQISNQPQHF.